A single sample gave rise to the 27 T cell receptor beta chains below, sequenced in a study of T cells in Graves' hyperthyroidism and ophthalmopathy. RNA transcripts were the template for amplifying TCR beta CDR3 regions. Researchers ran a first-round RT-PCR on the TCR CDR3 using the HTBI primer set. TCRdb independently ran MiXCR on the multiplex PCR reads; one entry per CDR3 protein. Of roughly 560,000 distinct CDR3 sequences listed, around 15% are singletons. Input material: blood. The receptor set was obtained from a woman aged 40 to 55 with Graves' ophthalmopathy.

In this sample, this clonotype turned up a few times. One base away lies a much larger clone, so this may be a sequencing read error. The CDR3 does not close with the conserved phenylalanine or tryptophan, likely indicating a read error. The chain is built from TRBV7-9 and TRBJ2-7, with 10 bases identical to TRBD1. The CDR3 extends over 15 amino acids. Germline assignment: CDR1 SEHNR and CDR2 FQNEAQ (reference sequence). The V gene end was trimmed by 4 bases and the J gene end by 5 bases; junction bases not matched to a gene: 8. This CDR3 is CASSSEDRGINEQYL. The CDR3 DNA reads as TGTGCCAGCAGCTCCGAGGACAGGGGGATAAACGAGCAGTACCTC.

This clonotype came up many times. V and J are TRBV6-2 or TRBV6-3 and TRBJ2-5, with 9 bases that match TRBD1. The germline V gene has CDR1 MNHEY and CDR2 SVGEGT. Losses at the gene ends were 9 bases for V and 5 bases for J; bases not matched to a gene: 10. CDR3 length equals 14 residues. CDR3 in DNA: TGTGCCAGTGACAGGGGGTTCAGATGGGAGACCCAGTACTTC. Amino acid sequence: CASDRGFRWETQYF.

The rearrangement joins TRBV7-9 to TRBJ1-3; D not certain. Deletions cut 5 bases from V and 4 bases from J, with 12 bases between. CDR3 length: 14 residues. The germline CDR1 and CDR2 sequences are SEHNR and FQNEAQ (reference sequence). The chain's CDR3 is CASSPYQEGNTIYF. As DNA, the CDR3 is TGTGCCAGCAGCCCATACCAGGAAGGAAACACCATATATTTT.

The chain recombines TRBV27 with TRBJ2-3, with 9 bases identical to TRBD2. The germline gives CDR1 MNHEY, CDR2 SMNVEV (reference sequence). The CDR3 extends over 16 amino acids. V gave up 5 bases and J gave up 1 base; unmatched junction bases: 7. CDR3 nucleotides: TGTGCCAGCAGTCCTCGGATAGCGGGAGGCACAGATACGCAGTATTTT. Amino acids: CASSPRIAGGTDTQYF.

This clonotype has at least ten counts. The rearrangement links TRBV10-3 to TRBJ2-7; perhaps TRBD2 as D (7 bases). Between the trimmed V and J ends, which lost 3 bases and 3 bases, there was a span of 15 bases. CDR1 ENHRY and CDR2 SYGVKD come from the germline V gene. This CDR3 is built from 15 residues. CDR3 sequence (DNA): TGTGCCATCAGTGATCGGGGGCTAGCGGTCTACGAGCAGTACTTC. Its translation is CAISDRGLAVYEQYF.

This clonotype was seen repeatedly, ten times or more. V usage is TRBV12-3 or TRBV12-4 and J usage is TRBJ1-1; TRBD1 agrees at 7 bases. The CDR3 consists of 16 residues. V shed 5 bases and J 1 base; nucleotides not matched to a gene: 10. The CDR3 loop reads CASSPLAGTANTEAFF. The CDR3 DNA is TGTGCCAGCAGTCCTCTCGCCGGGACAGCGAACACTGAAGCTTTCTTT.

This clonotype was counted many times. This chain links TRBV20-1 with TRBJ1-1; D call uncertain. The CDR3 has 11 residues. Looked up from germline, CDR1 is DFQATT and CDR2 is SNEGSKA (reference sequence). Trimming took 6 bases from V and 7 from J, leaving 12 bases between them. CDR3 in amino acids: CSAVPRLEAFF. The CDR3 DNA is TGCAGTGCCGTGCCCCGCCTTGAAGCTTTCTTT.

This clonotype was detected many times. The rearrangement joins TRBV27 to TRBJ1-1; 8 bases match TRBD1. Losses at the gene ends were 2 bases for V and 4 bases for J; bases not matched to a gene: 9. This CDR3 spans 16 amino acids. In germline, CDR1 is MNHEY, CDR2 SMNVEV (reference sequence). CDR3 bases: TGTGCCAGCAGTTTAATGCCCGGACAGGGTTCCACTGAAGCTTTCTTT. It yields the protein CASSLMPGQGSTEAFF.

This chain joins TRBV12-3 or TRBV12-4 and TRBJ2-5; 12 bases are a match to TRBD1. This CDR3 has 18 amino acids. V shed 6 bases and J 1 base; nucleotides not matched to a gene: 12. CDR3 coding DNA: TGTGCCAGCAGCGCCGGGACAGGGGGCGGACGAGGCCAAGAGACCCAGTACTTC. Residues: CASSAGTGGGRGQETQYF.

The table lists this clonotype with many counts. The gene calls are TRBV7-2 and TRBJ1-2; D is unclear. This CDR3 contains 14 residues. The germline V gene encodes CDR1 SGHTA and CDR2 FQGNSA. Deletions cut 5 bases from V and 4 bases from J, with 14 bases between. The CDR3 DNA reads TGTGCCAGCAGCGCATGGGATCTCGGCTATGGCTACACCTTC. This gives the protein CASSAWDLGYGYTF. Combining the CDR3 with reference TRBV7-2 and TRBJ1-2 gives the whole variable domain GAGVSQSPSNKVTEKGKDVELRCDPISGHTALYWYRQSLGQGLEFLIYFQGNSAPDKSGLPSDRFSAERTGGSVSTLTIQRTQQEDSAVYLCASSAWDLGYGYTFGSGTRLTVV.

This clonotype has at least ten counts. This chain joins TRBV12-5 and TRBJ2-7; no clear D. This CDR3 has 13 residues. CDR1 is LGHNT, CDR2 FRNRAP, per germline. The V end was cut by 5 bases, the J end by 1 base, with 9 bases between. CDR3 sequence: CASGPPRSYEQYF. CDR3 in DNA: TGTGCTAGTGGTCCCCCCCGGTCCTACGAGCAGTACTTC.

This clonotype was seen more than once but under ten times. J is TRBJ2-2 and V is TRBV12-3 or TRBV12-4; D not certain. This CDR3 contains 16 residues. V gave up 6 bases and J gave up 1 base, with 15 bases separating them. The CDR3 DNA is TGTGCCAGCAGGGCGCAAGGGTCTGTGAACACCGGGGAGCTGTTTTTT. It codes for CASRAQGSVNTGELFF.

V is TRBV18 and J is TRBJ2-4; D uncertain. V shed 4 bases and J shed 0 bases, with 10 bases lying between them. Germline V CDR1 and CDR2: KGHSH, LQKENI. CDR3 size: 15 residues. CDR3 sequence: CASSQQGLAKNIQYF. The CDR3 DNA sequence: TGTGCCAGCTCACAACAAGGGCTAGCCAAAAACATTCAGTACTTC.

This clonotype has at least ten counts. This chain uses TRBV6-1 with TRBJ1-5; D is uncertain. In germline, CDR1 is MNHNS, CDR2 SASEGT. Trimming left V 9 bases short and J 2 bases short, with 14 bases between. The CDR3 length is 14 residues. The CDR3 DNA is TGTGCCAGTGACATGGACTCTGGCAATCAGCCCCAGCATTTT. It is translated as CASDMDSGNQPQHF.

This clonotype was seen many times. The J gene is TRBJ2-7, the V gene TRBV7-8; perhaps D is TRBD1 or TRBD2 (6 bases each). Germline lookup yields CDR1 SGHVS and CDR2 FQNEAQ. The CDR3 has 15 amino acids. Trimming took off 3 bases at V and 4 bases at J, with 16 bases between the two ends. The CDR3 reads CASSFPGAKTYEQYF. The CDR3 nucleotides are TGTGCCAGCAGCTTCCCGGGGGCAAAGACTTACGAGCAGTACTTC. Full variable domain (remainder filled in from reference TRBV7-8 and TRBJ2-7): GAGVSQSPRYKVAKRGQDVALRCDPISGHVSLFWYQQALGQGPEFLTYFQNEAQLDKSGLPSDRFFAERPEGSVSTLKIQRTQQEDSAVYLCASSFPGAKTYEQYFGPGTRLTVT.

This clonotype was detected many times. The chain employs TRBV10-3 and TRBJ2-5, with 11 nucleotides matching TRBD2. CDR3 length equals 15 residues. From germline, CDR1 is ENHRY and CDR2 SYGVKD. V shed 6 bases and J 5 bases; nucleotides not matched to a gene: 8. CDR3 bases: TGTGCCATCAGCCTACTAGCGGGAGTTCAGGAGACCCAGTACTTC. As protein: CAISLLAGVQETQYF.

The CDR3 loop reads CASRGWSNTGELFF. The CDR3 DNA sequence: TGTGCCAGCAGGGGGTGGTCGAACACCGGGGAGCTGTTTTTT. The J gene is TRBJ2-2, the V gene TRBV6-1; no clear D gene. This CDR3 spans 14 amino acids. Per germline, CDR1 MNHNS and CDR2 SASEGT. V was cut by 6 bases and J by 0 bases, with 8 bases left in between.

This clonotype turned up a few times. J is TRBJ1-5 and V is TRBV20-1, with 7 bases lining up with TRBD1. The CDR3 is 14 residues long. V lost 5 bases and J lost 2; bases outside the gene matches: 6. Germline V gives CDR1 DFQATT, CDR2 SNEGSKA (reference sequence). The CDR3 nucleotides read TGCAGTGCTTTTGACAGGGATGGCAATCAGCCCCAGCATTTT. Translation: CSAFDRDGNQPQHF.

The chain combines TRBV10-2 with TRBJ1-1; D is possibly TRBD1 (6 bases). Per the germline V gene, CDR1 is WSHSY and CDR2 is SAAADI. This CDR3 is 14 amino acids long. Trimming left V 4 bases short and J 4 bases short, with 13 bases between. The CDR3 spells CASSGPGAATEAFF. DNA of the CDR3: TGCGCCAGCAGTGGGCCAGGGGCGGCCACTGAAGCTTTCTTT.

The chain recombines TRBV6-1 with TRBJ2-7, with no clear D. The CDR3 consists of 12 residues. The germline gives CDR1 MNHNS, CDR2 SASEGT. Trimming stripped 4 bases from V and 6 bases from J, with 10 bases between. CDR3 sequence (DNA): TGTGCCAGCAGTGGACGGCAAAGCGAGCAGTACTTC. Protein product: CASSGRQSEQYF.

Many counts were recorded for this clonotype. The chain links TRBV20-1 to TRBJ2-5; D is perhaps TRBD1 (6 bases). The CDR3 contains 14 residues. CDR1 is DFQATT and CDR2 is SNEGSKA in the germline V gene (reference sequence). V was pared by 5 bases and J by 5 bases, with 18 bases between. Here the CDR3 reads CSASPVRGPETQYF. In DNA, the CDR3 is TGCAGTGCTTCCCCAGTCAGGGGCCCTGAGACCCAGTACTTC.

This clonotype was found many times. The chain carries TRBV11-2 and TRBJ2-7; D unresolved. The V gene's germline CDR1 is SGHAT and CDR2 FQNNGV. V was trimmed by 5 bases and J by 2 bases, leaving 13 bases between them. The CDR3 has 14 residues. The CDR3 spells CASSEKDPTYEQYF. DNA for the CDR3: TGTGCCAGCAGCGAAAAGGACCCCACCTACGAGCAGTACTTC.

V usage is TRBV15 and J usage is TRBJ2-2; the D gene is possibly TRBD2 (5 bases). CDR1 is LNHNV and CDR2 is YYDKDF in the germline V gene (reference sequence). Trimming took off 4 bases at V and 3 bases at J, with 9 bases between the two ends. CDR3 size: 14 residues. CDR3 in DNA: TGTGCCACCAGCAACGGAGGTTACACCGGGGAGCTGTTTTTT. Protein: CATSNGGYTGELFF.

The sample holds many counts of this clonotype. This sequence joins TRBV28 and TRBJ2-5; weak D call: TRBD2 (6 bases). Germline CDR1 reads MDHEN; CDR2 reads SYDVKM. V was trimmed by 7 bases and J by 5 bases, leaving 14 bases between them. This CDR3 region has 13 residues. The CDR3 region has the DNA TGTGCCAGCATTAACGGGGGTGGGGAGACCCAGTACTTC. Its translation is CASINGGGETQYF.

J is TRBJ1-5 and V is TRBV6-5; TRBD1 matches at 10 bases. CDR1 is MNHEY and CDR2 is SVGAGI in the germline V gene. V was pared by 2 bases and J by 6 bases, with 1 base of the junction left unmatched. The length of the CDR3 is 14 residues. CDR3 region: CASSYGTGAQPQHF. CDR3 bases: TGTGCCAGCAGTTACGGGACAGGGGCTCAGCCCCAGCATTTT.

In this sample, this clonotype turned up many times. The V call is TRBV5-1, the J call TRBJ2-7, with 9 bases matching TRBD2. With 0 bases clipped from V and 0 bases from J, the junction kept 4 bases outside the gene matches. The germline gives CDR1 SGHRS, CDR2 YFSETQ. The length of the CDR3 is 16 residues. The CDR3 nucleotides are TGCGCCAGCAGCTTGGTTCCTAGCGGGAACTCCTACGAGCAGTACTTC. Its translation is CASSLVPSGNSYEQYF.

This clonotype was observed at least ten times. The chain has TRBV28 and TRBJ2-7, with D possibly matching TRBD2 (5 bases). Germline V gene lookup returns CDR1 MDHEN and CDR2 SYDVKM. V gave up 6 bases and J gave up 0 bases, with 15 bases separating them. This CDR3 spans 15 amino acids. CDR3 DNA: TGTGCCAGCAGCCGCCGCCGAGACTACTCCTACGAGCAGTACTTC. Translation: CASSRRRDYSYEQYF.